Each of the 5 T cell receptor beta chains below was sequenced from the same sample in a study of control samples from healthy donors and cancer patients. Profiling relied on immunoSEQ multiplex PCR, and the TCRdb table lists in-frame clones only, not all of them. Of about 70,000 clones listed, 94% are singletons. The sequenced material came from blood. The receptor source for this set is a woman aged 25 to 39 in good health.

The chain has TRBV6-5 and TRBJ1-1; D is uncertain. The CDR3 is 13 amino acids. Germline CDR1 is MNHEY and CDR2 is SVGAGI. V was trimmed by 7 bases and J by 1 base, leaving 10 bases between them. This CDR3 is CASIGWGNTEAFF. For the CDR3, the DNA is TGTGCCAGCATCGGGTGGGGGAACACTGAAGCTTTCTTT.

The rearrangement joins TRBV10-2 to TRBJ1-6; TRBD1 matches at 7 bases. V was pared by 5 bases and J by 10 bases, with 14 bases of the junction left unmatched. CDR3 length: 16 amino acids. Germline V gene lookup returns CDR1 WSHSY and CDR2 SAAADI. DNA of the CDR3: TGCGCCAGCAGTAAACTAGCAGGGGGAGGAGGGTCACCCCTCCACTTT. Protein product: CASSKLAGGGGSPLHF.

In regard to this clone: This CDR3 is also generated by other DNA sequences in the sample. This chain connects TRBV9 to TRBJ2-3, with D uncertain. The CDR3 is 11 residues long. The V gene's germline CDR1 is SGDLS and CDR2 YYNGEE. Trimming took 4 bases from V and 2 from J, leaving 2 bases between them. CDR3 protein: CASSHTDTQYF. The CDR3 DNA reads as TGTGCCAGCAGCCACACAGATACGCAGTATTTT.

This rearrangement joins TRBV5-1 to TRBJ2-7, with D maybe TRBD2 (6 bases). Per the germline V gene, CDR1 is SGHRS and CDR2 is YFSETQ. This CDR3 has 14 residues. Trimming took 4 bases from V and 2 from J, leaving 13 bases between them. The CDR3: CASSPGTVTYEQYF. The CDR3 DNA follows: TGCGCCAGCAGCCCTGGGACTGTAACCTACGAGCAGTACTTC.

The CDR3 nucleotides read TGTGCCAGAGCCCAGACCCAGTACTTC. Residues: CARAQTQYF. This chain connects TRBV5-3 to TRBJ2-5, with D hard to call. TRBV5-3 is noted as an ORF with a role that remains uncertain. The CDR3 is 9 residues long. Trimming took off 7 bases at V and 6 bases at J, with 4 bases between the two ends.